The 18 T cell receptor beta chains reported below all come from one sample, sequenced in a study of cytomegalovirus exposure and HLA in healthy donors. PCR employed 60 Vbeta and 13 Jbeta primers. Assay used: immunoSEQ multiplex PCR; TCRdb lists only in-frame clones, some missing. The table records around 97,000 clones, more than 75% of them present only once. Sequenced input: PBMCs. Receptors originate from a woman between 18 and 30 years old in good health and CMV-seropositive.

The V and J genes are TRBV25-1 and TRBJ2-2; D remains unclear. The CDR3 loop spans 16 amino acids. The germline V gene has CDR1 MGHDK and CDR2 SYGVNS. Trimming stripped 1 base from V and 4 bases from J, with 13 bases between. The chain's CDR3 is CASSESNTMGTGELFF. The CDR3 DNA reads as TGTGCCAGCAGTGAATCTAATACTATGGGCACCGGGGAGCTGTTTTTT.

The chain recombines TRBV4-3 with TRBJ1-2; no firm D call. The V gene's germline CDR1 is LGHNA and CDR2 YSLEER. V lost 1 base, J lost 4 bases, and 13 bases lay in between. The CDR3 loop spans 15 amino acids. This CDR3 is CASSQGAPRGYGYTF. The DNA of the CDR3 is TGCGCCAGCAGCCAAGGGGCCCCCCGTGGCTATGGCTACACCTTC.

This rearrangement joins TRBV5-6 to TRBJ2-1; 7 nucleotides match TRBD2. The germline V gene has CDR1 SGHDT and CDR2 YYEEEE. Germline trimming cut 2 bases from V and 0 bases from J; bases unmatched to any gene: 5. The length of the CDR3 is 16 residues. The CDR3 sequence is CASSLGAGDSYNEQFF. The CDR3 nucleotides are TGTGCCAGCAGCTTAGGGGCGGGAGACTCCTACAATGAGCAGTTCTTC. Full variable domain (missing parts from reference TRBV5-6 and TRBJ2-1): DAGVTQSPTHLIKTRGQQVTLRCSPKSGHDTVSWYQQALGQGPQFIFQYYEEEERQRGNFPDRFSGHQFPNYSSELNVNALLLGDSALYLCASSLGAGDSYNEQFFGPGTRLTVL.

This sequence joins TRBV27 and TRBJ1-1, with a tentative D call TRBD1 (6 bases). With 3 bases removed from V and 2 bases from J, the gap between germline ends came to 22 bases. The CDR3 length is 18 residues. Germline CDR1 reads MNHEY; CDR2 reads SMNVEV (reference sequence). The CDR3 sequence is CASSFLITGKKGNTEAFF. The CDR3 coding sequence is TGTGCCAGCAGTTTCCTGATTACAGGGAAAAAGGGTAACACTGAAGCTTTCTTT.

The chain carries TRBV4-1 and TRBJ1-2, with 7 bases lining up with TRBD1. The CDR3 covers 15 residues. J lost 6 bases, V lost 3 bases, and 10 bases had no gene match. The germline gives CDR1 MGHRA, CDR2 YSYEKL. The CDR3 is CASSQNRGWADGYTF. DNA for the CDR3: TGCGCCAGCAGCCAGAACAGGGGTTGGGCAGATGGCTACACCTTC.

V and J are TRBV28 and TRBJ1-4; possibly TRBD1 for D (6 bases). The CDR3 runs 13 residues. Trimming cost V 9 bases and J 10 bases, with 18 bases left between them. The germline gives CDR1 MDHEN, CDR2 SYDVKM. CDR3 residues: CARGAGGHGKLFF. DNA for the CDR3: TGTGCCAGGGGGGCGGGGGGGCACGGAAAACTGTTTTTT.

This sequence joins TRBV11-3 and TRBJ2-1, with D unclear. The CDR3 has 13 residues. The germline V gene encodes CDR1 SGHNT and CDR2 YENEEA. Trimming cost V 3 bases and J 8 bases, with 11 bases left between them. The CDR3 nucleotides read TGTGCCAGCAGCTTGCGGTCGGCCCATGAGCAGTTCTTC. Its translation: CASSLRSAHEQFF. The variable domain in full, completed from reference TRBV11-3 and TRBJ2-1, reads EAGVVQSPRYKIIEKKQPVAFWCNPISGHNTLYWYLQNLGQGPELLIRYENEEAVDDSQLPKDRFSAERLKGVDSTLKIQPAELGDSAVYLCASSLRSAHEQFFGPGTRLTVL.

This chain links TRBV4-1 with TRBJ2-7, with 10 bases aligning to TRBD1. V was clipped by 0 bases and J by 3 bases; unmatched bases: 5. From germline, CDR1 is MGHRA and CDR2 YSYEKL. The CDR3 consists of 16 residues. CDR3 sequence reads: CASSQEGRDRGYEQYF. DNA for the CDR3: TGCGCCAGCAGCCAAGAGGGAAGGGACAGGGGCTACGAGCAGTACTTC.

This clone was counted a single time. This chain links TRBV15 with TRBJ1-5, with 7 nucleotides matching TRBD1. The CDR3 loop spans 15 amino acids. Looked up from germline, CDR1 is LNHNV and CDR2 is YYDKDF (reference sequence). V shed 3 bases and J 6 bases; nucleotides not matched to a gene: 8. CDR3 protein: CATSSGRQGGQPQHF. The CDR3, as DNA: TGTGCCACCAGCAGCGGGCGACAGGGAGGTCAGCCCCAGCATTTT.

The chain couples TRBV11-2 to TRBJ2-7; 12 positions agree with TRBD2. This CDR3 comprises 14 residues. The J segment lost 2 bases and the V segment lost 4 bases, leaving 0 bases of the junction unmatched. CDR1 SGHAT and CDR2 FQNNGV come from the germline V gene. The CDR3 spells CASSSSGRAYEQYF. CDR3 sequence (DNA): TGTGCCAGCAGCTCTAGCGGGAGGGCCTACGAGCAGTACTTC.

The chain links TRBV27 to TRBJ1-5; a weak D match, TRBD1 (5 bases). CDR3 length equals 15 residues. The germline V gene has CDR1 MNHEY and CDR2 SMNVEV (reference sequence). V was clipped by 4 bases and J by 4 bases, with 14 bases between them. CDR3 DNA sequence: TGTGCCAGCAGTTCGGTCCCAGGGCCAAATCAGCCCCAGCATTTT. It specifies CASSSVPGPNQPQHF.

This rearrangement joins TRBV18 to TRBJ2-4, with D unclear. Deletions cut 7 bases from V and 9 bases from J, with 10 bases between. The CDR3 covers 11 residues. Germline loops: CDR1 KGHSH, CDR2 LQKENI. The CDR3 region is CASFLGSIQYF. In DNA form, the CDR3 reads TGTGCCAGCTTCCTAGGCAGCATTCAGTACTTC. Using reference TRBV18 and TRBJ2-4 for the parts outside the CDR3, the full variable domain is NAGVMQNPRHLVRRRGQEARLRCSPMKGHSHVYWYRQLPEEGLKFMVYLQKENIIDESGMPKERFSAEFPKEGPSILRIQQVVRGDSAAYFCASFLGSIQYFGAGTRLSVL.

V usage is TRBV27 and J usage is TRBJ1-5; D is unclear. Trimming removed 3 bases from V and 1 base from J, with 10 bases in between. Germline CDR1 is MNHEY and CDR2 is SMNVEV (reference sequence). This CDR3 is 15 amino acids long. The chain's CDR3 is CASSFSGLSNQPQHF. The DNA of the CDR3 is TGTGCCAGCAGTTTCTCTGGACTGAGCAATCAGCCCCAGCATTTT.

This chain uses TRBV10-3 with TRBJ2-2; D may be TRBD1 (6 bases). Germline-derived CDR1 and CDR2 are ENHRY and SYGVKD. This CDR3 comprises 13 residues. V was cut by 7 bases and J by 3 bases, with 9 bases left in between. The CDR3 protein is CAITPGDTGELFF. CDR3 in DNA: TGTGCCATCACTCCAGGGGACACCGGGGAGCTGTTTTTT.

CDR3 coding DNA: TGCAGCGTCGAAAAGGCCGGGAGAGGGGGCCTCGAGCAGTACTTC. Amino acid sequence: CSVEKAGRGGLEQYF. V usage is TRBV29-1 and J usage is TRBJ2-7; tentative D call: TRBD1 (7 bases). V was trimmed by 6 bases and J by 6 bases, leaving 24 bases between them. Per germline, CDR1 SQVTM and CDR2 ANQGSEA. The CDR3 totals 15 residues.

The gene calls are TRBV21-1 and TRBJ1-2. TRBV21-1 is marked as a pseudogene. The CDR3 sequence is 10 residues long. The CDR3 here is CARLRYGYTF. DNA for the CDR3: TGTGCCAGATTGAGATATGGCTACACCTTC.

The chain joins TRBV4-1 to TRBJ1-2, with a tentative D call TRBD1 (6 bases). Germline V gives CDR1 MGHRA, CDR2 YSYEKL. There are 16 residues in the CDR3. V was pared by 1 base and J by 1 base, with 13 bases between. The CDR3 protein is CASSQARTANNYGYTF. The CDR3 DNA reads TGCGCCAGCAGCCAAGCAAGGACAGCTAATAACTATGGCTACACCTTC.

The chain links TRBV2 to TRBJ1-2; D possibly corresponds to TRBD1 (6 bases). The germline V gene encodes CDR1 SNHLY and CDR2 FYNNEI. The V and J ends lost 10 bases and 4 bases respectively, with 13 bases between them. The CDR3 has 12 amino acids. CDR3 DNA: TGTGCCACGTTCGGGGGGCCCTATGGCTACACCTTC. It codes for CATFGGPYGYTF.